This T cell receptor (beta chain) was obtained from a study of T cell repertoires in cytomegalovirus infection. Overall study context: CMV epitopes that were recently identified and HLA-C-restricted were used alongside well-studied HLA-B-restricted ones. Evidence of both CMV infection and a matching HLA type came from public TCR beta signatures.

Of note for this clonotype: The antigen is unknown.

General study results and limits: The ex vivo response showed dominance by HLA-C-restricted CMV-specific TCR beta clonotypes.

Each CDR3 protein gets one entry after TCRdb re-called the reads with MiXCR. This table holds some 800,000 distinct CDR3 sequences, 25% to 35% found once. The V and J ends lost 3 bases and 0 bases respectively, with 14 bases between them. The CDR3 has 16 amino acids. Germline V gives CDR1 SEHNR, CDR2 FQNEAQ (reference sequence). The sequencing here drew on cultured CD8+ T cells from PBMCs, taken from culture after CMV antigen stimulation. The sequence came from a human donor in good health (CMV status not recorded). Some clones in this sample may be carry-over from other donors' samples. This chain joins TRBV7-9 and TRBJ1-1; D possibly corresponds to TRBD1 (6 bases). The CDR3 protein is CASSFTGTGMNTEAFF. The CDR3 DNA is TGTGCCAGCAGCTTCACAGGGACGGGGATGAACACTGAAGCTTTCTTT.